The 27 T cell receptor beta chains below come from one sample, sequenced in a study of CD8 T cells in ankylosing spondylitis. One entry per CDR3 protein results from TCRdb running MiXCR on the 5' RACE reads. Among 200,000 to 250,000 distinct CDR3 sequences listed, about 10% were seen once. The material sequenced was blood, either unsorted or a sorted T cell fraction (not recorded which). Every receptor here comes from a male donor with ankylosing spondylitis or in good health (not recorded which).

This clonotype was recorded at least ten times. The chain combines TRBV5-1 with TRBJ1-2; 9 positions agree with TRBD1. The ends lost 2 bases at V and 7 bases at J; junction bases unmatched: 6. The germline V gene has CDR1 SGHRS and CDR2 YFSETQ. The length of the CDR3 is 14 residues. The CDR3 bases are TGCGCCAGCAGCTTACGGACAGGGGATGGTGGCTACACCTTC. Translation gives CASSLRTGDGGYTF.

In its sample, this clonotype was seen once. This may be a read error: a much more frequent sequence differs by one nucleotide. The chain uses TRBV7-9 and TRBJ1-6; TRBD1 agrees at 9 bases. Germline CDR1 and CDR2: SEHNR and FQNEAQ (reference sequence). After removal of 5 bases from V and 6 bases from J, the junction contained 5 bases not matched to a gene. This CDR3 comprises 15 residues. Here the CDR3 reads CASSPPGQGNSPLHF. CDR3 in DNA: TGTGCCAGCAGCCCTCCGGGACAGGGTAATTCACCCCTCCACTTT. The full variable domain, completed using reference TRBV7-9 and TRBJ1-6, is DTGVSQNPRHKITKRGQNVTFRCDPISEHNRLYWYRQTLGQGPEFLTYFQNEAQLEKSRLLSDRFSAERPKGSFSTLEIQRTEQGDSAMYLCASSPPGQGNSPLHFGNGTRLTVT.

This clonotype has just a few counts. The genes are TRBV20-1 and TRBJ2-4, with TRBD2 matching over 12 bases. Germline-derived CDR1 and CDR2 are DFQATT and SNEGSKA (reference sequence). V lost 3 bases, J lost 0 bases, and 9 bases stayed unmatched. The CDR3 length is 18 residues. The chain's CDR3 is CSARIWTSGDLAKNIQYF. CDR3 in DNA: TGCAGTGCTAGGATTTGGACTAGCGGGGATCTAGCCAAAAACATTCAGTACTTC.

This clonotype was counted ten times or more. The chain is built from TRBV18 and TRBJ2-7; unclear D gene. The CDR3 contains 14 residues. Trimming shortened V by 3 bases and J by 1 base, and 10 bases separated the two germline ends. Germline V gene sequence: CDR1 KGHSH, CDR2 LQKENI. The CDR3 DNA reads TGTGCCAGCTCACCCCAAGGGTTGTCCTACGAGCAGTACTTC. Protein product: CASSPQGLSYEQYF. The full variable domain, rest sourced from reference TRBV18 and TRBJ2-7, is NAGVMQNPRHLVRRRGQEARLRCSPMKGHSHVYWYRQLPEEGLKFMVYLQKENIIDESGMPKERFSAEFPKEGPSILRIQQVVRGDSAAYFCASSPQGLSYEQYFGPGTRLTVT.

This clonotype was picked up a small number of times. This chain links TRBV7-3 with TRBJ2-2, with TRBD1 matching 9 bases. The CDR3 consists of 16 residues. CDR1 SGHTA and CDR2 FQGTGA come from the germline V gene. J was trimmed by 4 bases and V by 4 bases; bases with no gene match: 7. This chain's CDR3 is CASSSTGGAGTGELFF. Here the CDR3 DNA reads TGTGCCAGCAGCTCCACAGGGGGCGCTGGCACCGGGGAGCTGTTTTTT.

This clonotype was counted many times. CDR3 in amino acids: CSAPPRGPSYEQYF. Here the CDR3 DNA reads TGCAGTGCCCCACCCCGGGGGCCTTCCTACGAGCAGTACTTC. The J gene is TRBJ2-7, the V gene TRBV20-1, with D perhaps given as TRBD1 or TRBD2 (6 bases each). V was pared by 6 bases and J by 1 base, with 16 bases between. This CDR3 contains 14 residues. The V gene's germline CDR1 is DFQATT and CDR2 SNEGSKA (reference sequence).

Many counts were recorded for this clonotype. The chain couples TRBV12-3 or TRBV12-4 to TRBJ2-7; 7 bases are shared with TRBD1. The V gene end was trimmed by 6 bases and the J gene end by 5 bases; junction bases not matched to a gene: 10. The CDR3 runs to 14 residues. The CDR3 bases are TGTGCCAGCAGCCCCAAAGACAGGGAAAACGAGCAGTACTTC. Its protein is CASSPKDRENEQYF.

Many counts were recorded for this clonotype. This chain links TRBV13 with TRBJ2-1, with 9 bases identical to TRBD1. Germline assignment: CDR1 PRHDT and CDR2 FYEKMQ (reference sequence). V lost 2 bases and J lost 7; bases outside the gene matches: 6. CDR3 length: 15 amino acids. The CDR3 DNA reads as TGTGCCAGCAGCTTAATGGGACAGGGTTTGAATGAGCAGTTCTTC. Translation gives CASSLMGQGLNEQFF.

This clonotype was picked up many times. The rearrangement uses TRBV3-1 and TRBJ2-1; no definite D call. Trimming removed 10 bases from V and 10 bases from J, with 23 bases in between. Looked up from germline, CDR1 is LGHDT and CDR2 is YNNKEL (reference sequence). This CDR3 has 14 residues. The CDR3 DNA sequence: TGTGCCACCTCCCCCGAGACCCCTTTTACGGAGCAGTTCTTC. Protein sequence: CATSPETPFTEQFF.

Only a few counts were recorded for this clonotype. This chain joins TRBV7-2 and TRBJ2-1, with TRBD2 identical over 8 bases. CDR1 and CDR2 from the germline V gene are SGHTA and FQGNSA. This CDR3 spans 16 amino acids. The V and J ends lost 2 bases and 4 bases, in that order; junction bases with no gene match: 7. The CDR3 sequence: CASSLWAGGSYNEQFF. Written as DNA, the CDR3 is TGTGCCAGCAGCTTATGGGCGGGGGGATCGTACAATGAGCAGTTCTTC.

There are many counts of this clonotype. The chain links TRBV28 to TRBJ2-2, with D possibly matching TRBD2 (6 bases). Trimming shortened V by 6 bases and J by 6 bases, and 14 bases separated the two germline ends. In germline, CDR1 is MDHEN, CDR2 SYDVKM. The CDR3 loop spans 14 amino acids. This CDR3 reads CASRPGSRSGELFF. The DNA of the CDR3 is TGTGCCAGCAGGCCCGGGAGCCGGTCCGGGGAGCTGTTTTTT.

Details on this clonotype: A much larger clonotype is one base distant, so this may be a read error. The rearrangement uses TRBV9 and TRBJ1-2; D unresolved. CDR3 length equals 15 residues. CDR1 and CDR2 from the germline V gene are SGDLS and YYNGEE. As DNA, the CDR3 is TGTGCCAGCAGCGTAGCTTCGGACGGAAACTATGGCTCCACCTTC. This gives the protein CASSVASDGNYGSTF.

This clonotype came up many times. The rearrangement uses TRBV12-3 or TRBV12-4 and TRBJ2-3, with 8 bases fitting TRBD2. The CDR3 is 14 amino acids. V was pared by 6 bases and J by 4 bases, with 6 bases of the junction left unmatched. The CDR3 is CASREGLASDTQYF. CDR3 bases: TGTGCCAGCAGAGAAGGACTAGCCTCAGATACGCAGTATTTT.

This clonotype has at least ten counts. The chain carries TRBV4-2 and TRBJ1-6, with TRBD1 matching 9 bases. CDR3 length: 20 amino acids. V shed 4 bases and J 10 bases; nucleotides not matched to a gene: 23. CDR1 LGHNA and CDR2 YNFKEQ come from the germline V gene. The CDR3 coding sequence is TGTGCCAGCAGCCGGGACGGCACAGGGGGCTCTTATGAACATGGGTCACCCCTCCACTTT. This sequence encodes CASSRDGTGGSYEHGSPLHF.

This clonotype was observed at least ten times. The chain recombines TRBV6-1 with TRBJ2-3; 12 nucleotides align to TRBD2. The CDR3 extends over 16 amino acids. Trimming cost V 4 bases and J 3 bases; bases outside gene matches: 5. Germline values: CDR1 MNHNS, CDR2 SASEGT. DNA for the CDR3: TGTGCCAGCAGTGCGCGACTAGCGGGGGAAACAGATACGCAGTATTTT. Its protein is CASSARLAGETDTQYF.

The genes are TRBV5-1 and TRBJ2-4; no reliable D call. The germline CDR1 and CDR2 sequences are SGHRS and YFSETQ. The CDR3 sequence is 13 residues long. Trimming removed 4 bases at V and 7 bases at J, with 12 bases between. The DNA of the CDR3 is TGCGCCAGCAGCCGAACTGGCGGCAACATTCAGTACTTC. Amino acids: CASSRTGGNIQYF.

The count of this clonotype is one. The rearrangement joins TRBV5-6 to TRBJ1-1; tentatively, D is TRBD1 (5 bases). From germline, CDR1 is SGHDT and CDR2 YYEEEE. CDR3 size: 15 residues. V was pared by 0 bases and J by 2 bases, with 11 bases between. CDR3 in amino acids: CASSLGFRENTEAFF. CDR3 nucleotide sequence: TGTGCCAGCAGCTTGGGCTTCAGGGAAAACACTGAAGCTTTCTTT.

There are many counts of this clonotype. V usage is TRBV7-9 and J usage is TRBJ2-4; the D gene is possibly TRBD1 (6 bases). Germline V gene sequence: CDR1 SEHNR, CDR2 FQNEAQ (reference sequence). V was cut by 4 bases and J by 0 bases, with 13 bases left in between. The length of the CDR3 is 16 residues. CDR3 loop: CASSSRTDLAKNIQYF. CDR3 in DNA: TGTGCCAGCAGCTCCAGGACAGATCTAGCCAAAAACATTCAGTACTTC. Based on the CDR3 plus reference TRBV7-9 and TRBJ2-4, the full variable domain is DTGVSQNPRHKITKRGQNVTFRCDPISEHNRLYWYRQTLGQGPEFLTYFQNEAQLEKSRLLSDRFSAERPKGSFSTLEIQRTEQGDSAMYLCASSSRTDLAKNIQYFGAGTRLSVL.

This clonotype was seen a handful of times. The chain's CDR3 is CASSDSRGPTDTQYF. CDR3 DNA sequence: TGTGCCAGCAGCGACTCGCGGGGCCCCACAGATACGCAGTATTTT. This sequence joins TRBV9 and TRBJ2-3; D possibly corresponds to TRBD2 (6 bases). The CDR3 spans 15 residues. V dropped 3 bases and J dropped 2 bases, with 13 bases sitting between them. Germline CDR1 and CDR2: SGDLS and YYNGEE.

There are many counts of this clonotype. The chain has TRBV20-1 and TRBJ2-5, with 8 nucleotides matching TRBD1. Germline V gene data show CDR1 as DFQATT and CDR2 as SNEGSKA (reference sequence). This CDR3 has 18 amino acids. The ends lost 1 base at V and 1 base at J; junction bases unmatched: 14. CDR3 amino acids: CSARGGQGARGLQETQYF. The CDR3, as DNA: TGCAGTGCTAGAGGGGGGCAGGGGGCCAGAGGGCTCCAAGAGACCCAGTACTTC.

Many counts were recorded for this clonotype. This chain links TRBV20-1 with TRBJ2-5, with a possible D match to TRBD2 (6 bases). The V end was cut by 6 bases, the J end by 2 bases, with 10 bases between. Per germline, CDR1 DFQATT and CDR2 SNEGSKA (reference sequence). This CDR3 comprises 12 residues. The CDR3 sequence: CSAVRGQETQYF. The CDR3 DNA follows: TGCAGTGCGGTGCGGGGACAAGAGACCCAGTACTTC.

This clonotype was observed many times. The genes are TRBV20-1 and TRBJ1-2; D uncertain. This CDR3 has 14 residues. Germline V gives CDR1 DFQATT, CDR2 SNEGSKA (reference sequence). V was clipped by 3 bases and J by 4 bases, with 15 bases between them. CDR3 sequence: CSASGLEASYGYTF. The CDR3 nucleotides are TGCAGTGCTAGTGGGTTGGAAGCGTCCTATGGCTACACCTTC.

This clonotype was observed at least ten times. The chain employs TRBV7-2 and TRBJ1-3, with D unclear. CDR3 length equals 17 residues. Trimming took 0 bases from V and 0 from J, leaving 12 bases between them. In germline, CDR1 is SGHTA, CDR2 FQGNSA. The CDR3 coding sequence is TGTGCCAGCAGCTTAGCGAGTACCCAGAACTCTGGAAACACCATATATTTT. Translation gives CASSLASTQNSGNTIYF.

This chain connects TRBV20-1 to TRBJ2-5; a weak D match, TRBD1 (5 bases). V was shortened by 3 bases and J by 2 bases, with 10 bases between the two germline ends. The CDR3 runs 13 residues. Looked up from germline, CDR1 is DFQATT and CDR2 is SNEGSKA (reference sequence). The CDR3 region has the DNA TGCAGTGCTAGCGTATCAGGGCAAGAGACCCAGTACTTC. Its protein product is CSASVSGQETQYF.

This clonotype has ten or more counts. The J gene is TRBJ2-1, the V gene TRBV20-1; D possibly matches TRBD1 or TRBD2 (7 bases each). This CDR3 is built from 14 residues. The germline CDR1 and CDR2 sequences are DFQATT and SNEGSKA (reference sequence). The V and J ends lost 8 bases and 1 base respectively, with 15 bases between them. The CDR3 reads CSLSQGGSYNEQFF. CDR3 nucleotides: TGCAGTTTATCTCAGGGGGGGTCCTACAATGAGCAGTTCTTC.

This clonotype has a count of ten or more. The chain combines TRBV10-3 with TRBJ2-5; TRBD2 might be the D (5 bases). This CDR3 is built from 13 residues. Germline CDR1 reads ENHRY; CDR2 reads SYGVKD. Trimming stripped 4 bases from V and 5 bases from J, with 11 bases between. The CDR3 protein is CAISAGGGETQYF. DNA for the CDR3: TGTGCCATCAGTGCCGGTGGCGGGGAGACCCAGTACTTC.

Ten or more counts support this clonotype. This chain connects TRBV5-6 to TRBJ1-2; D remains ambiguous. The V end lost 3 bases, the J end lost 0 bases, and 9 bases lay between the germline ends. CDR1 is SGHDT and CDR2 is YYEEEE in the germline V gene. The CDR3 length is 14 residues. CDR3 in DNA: TGTGCCAGCAGCTCGGGGTCGGCTAACTATGGCTACACCTTC. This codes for CASSSGSANYGYTF.